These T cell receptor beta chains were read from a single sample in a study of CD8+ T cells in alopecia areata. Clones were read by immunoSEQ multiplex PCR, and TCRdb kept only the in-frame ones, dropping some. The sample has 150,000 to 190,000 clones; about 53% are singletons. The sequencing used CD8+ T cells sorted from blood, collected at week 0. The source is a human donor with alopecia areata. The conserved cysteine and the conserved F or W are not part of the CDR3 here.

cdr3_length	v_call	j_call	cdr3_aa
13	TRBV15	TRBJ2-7	ATSSEDRGRYEQY
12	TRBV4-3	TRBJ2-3	ASSQTILWDTQY
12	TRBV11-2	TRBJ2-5	ASRGQINQETQY
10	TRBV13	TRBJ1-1	ASREGNTEAF
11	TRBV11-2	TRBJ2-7	ASSPGSGLGSY
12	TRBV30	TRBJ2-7	AWSLGQGTYEQY
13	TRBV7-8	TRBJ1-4	ASSSRDRGNEKLF
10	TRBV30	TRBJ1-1	AWTDWERVAF
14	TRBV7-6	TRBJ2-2	ASSNNKRGSTGELF
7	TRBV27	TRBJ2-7	ASGYEQY
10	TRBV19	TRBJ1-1	ASSIAGHEAF
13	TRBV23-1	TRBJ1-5	ASSQKVMGNQPQH
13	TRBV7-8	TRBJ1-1	ASSLYRRERTEAF
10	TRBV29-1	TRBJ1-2	SVEEASYGYT